This TCR beta chain was obtained from a study of CXCR3-negative and CXCR3-positive naive CD8 T cells. The method, 5' RACE with UMI labels, was used to prepare the TRB cDNA libraries. Using the 5' RACE reads, TCRdb records one entry per CDR3 protein without DNA. This sample contains about 130,000 distinct CDR3 sequences. This CDR3 is 14 amino acids long. CDR1 is SQVTM and CDR2 is ANQGSEA in the germline V gene. On this clonotype: The antigen remains unidentified.

The study, taken as a whole, reports: Researchers report that CXCR3-positive naive cells carry more hydrophobic TRB CDR3s than CXCR3-negative naive cells. The level of CXCR3 expression partially decreased after cryopreservation; the majority of assays used fresh PBMCs. For naive cells, CXCR3-negative and CXCR3-positive subsets had similar TRBV-TRBJ usage; for memory cells, usage differed.

The rearrangement uses TRBV29-1 and TRBJ2-7; TCRdb returns TRBD1, unconfirmable since there is no DNA. The sample taken for sequencing was naive CXCR3+ CD8+ T cells from blood. Subset here: CD45RO-CCR7+CD27+CD95- naive CD8+ T cells expressing CXCR3 (TNR3+). This sequence was found in a human donor in good health. Some clones in this sample may be carry-over from other donors' samples. Here the CDR3 reads CSVATGTASYEQYF.